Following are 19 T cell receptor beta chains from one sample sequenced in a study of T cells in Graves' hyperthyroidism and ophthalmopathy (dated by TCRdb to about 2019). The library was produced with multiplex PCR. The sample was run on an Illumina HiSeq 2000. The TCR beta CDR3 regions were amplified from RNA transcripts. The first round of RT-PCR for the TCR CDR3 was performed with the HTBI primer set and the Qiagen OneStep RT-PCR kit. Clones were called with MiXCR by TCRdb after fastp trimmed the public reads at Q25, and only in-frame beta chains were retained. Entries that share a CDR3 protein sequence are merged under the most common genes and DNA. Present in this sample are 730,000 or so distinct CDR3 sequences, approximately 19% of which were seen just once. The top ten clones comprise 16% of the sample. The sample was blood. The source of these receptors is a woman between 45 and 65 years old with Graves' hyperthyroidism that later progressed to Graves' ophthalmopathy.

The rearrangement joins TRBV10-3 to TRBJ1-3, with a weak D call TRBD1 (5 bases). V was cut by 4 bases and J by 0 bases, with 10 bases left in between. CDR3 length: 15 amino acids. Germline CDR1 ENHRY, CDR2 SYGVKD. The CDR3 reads CAISGHRTSGNTIYF. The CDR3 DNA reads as TGTGCCATCAGTGGGCACAGGACCTCTGGAAACACCATATATTTT.

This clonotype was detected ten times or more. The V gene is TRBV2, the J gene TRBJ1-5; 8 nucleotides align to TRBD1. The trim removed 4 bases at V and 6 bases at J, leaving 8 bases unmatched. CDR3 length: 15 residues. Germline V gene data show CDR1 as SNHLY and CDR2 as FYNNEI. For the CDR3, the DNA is TGTGCCAGCAGTGCCCCAGGGGGCGCTTTTCAGCCCCAGCATTTT. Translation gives CASSAPGGAFQPQHF.

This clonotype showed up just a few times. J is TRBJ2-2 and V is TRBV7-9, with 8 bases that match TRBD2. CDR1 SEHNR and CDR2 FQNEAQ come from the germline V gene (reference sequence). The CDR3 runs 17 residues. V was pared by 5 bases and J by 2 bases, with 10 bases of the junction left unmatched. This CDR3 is CASSPGKSGGNTGELFF. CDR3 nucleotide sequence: TGTGCCAGCAGCCCAGGGAAGAGCGGGGGTAACACCGGGGAGCTGTTTTTT.

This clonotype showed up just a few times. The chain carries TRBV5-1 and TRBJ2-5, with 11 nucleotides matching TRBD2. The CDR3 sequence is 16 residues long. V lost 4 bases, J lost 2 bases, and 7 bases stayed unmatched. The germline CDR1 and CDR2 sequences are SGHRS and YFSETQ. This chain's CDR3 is CASSSGLAGQQETQYF. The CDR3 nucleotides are TGCGCCAGCAGCAGTGGACTAGCGGGCCAACAAGAGACCCAGTACTTC.

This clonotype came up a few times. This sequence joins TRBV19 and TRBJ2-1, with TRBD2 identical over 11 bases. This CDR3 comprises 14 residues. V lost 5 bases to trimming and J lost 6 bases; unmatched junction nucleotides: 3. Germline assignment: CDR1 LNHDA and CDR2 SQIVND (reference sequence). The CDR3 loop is CASSVGTSGNEQFF. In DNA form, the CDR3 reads TGTGCCAGTAGTGTCGGGACTAGCGGCAATGAGCAGTTCTTC.

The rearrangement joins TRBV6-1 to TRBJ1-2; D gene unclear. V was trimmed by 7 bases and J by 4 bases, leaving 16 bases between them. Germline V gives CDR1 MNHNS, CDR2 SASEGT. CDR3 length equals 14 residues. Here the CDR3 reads CASKESEDFYGYTF. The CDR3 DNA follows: TGTGCCAGCAAGGAGAGTGAGGATTTCTATGGCTACACCTTC.

In DNA form, the CDR3 reads TGTGCCGTCCGGGAGGACGGTAGAATTTTTATGAACACTGAAGCTTTCTTT. It is translated as CAVREDGRIFMNTEAFF. V and J are TRBV6-1 and TRBJ1-1; no clear D gene. CDR3 length: 17 residues. V lost 11 bases, J lost 0 bases, and 25 bases lay in between. Germline loops: CDR1 MNHNS, CDR2 SASEGT.

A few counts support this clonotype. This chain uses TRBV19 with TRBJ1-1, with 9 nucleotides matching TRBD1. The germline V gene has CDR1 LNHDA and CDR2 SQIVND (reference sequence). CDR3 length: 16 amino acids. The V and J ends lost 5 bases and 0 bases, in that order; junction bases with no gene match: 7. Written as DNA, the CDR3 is TGTGCCAGTAGTCTTCAAGGGACAGGGATGAACACTGAAGCTTTCTTT. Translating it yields CASSLQGTGMNTEAFF.

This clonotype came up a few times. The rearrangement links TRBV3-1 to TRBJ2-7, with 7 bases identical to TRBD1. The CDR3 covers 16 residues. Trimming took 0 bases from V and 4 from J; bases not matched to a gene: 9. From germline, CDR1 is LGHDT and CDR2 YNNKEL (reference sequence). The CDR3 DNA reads TGTGCCAGCAGCCAAGATGAAGAGGGGGCGGAGTACGAGCAGTACTTC. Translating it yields CASSQDEEGAEYEQYF.

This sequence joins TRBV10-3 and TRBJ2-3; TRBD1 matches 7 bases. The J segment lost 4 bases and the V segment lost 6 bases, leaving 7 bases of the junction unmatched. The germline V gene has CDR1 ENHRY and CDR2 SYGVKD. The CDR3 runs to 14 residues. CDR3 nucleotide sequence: TGTGCCATCAGGACAGGGAAAGGAGCAGATACGCAGTATTTT. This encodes CAIRTGKGADTQYF.

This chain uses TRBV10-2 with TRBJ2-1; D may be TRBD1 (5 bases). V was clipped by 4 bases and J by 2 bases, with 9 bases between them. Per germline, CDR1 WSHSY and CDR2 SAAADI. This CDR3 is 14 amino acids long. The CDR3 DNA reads TGCGCCAGCAGTGCAGGGAAAGCCTACAATGAGCAGTTCTTC. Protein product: CASSAGKAYNEQFF.

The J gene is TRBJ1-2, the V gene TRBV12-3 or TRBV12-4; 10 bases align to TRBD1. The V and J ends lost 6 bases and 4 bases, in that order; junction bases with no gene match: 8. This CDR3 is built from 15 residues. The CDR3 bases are TGTGCCAGCAGCCCGAGACAGGGGGCGGTCTATGGCTACACCTTC. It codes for CASSPRQGAVYGYTF.

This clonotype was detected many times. CDR3 amino acids: CSAAGGAGEKLFF. In DNA form, the CDR3 reads TGCAGTGCAGCAGGGGGCGCAGGGGAAAAACTGTTTTTT. This chain uses TRBV20-1 with TRBJ1-4, with 8 bases lining up with TRBD1. The CDR3 has 13 amino acids. V lost 6 bases, J lost 8 bases, and 8 bases stayed unmatched. Germline CDR1 DFQATT, CDR2 SNEGSKA (reference sequence).

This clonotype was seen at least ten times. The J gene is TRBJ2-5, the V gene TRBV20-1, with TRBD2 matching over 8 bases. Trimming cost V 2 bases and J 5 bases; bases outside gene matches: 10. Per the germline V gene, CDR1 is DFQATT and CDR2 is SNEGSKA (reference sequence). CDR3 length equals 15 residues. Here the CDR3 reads CSARHGLAPEETQYF. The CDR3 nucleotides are TGCAGTGCTAGACATGGACTAGCTCCCGAGGAGACCCAGTACTTC.

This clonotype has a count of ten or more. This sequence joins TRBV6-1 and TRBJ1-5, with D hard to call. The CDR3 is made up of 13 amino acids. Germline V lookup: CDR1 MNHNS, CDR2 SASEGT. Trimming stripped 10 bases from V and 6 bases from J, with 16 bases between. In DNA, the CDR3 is TGTGCCACCCGGGCCCCGGCGGGTCAGCCCCAGCATTTT. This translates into CATRAPAGQPQHF.

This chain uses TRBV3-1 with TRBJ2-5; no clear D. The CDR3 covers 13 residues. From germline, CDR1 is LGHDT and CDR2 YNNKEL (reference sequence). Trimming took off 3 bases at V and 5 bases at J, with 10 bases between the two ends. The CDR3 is CASSQMGMETQYF. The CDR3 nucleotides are TGTGCCAGCAGCCAGATGGGGATGGAGACCCAGTACTTC.

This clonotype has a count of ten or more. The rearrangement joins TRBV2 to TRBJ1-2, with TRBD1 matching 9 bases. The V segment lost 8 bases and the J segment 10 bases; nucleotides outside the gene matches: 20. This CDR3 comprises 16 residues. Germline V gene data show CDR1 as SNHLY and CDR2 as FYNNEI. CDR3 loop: CASQPGQGSPSQDYTF. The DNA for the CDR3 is TGTGCCAGCCAACCGGGACAGGGCTCCCCTTCCCAGGACTACACCTTC.

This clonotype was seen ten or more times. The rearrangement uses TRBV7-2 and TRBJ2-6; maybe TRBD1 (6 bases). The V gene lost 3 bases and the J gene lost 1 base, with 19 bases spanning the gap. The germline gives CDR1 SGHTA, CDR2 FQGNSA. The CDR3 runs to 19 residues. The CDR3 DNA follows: TGTGCCAGCAGCTTCCAAACCAGGGGTGGTTATTCTGGGGCCAACGTCCTGACTTTC. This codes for CASSFQTRGGYSGANVLTF.

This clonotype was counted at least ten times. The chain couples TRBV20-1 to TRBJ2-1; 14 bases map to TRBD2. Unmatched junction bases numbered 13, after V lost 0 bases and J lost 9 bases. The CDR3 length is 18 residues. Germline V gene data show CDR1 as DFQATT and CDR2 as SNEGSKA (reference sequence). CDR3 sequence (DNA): TGCAGTGCTAGAGATACGGGACTAGCGGGGGATACCTTGGGTGAGCAGTTCTTC. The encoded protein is CSARDTGLAGDTLGEQFF.